Listed below are T cell receptor beta chains from one sample, sequenced in a study of T-cell memory formation after mild COVID-19. TCRdb re-analysed the 5' RACE reads in MiXCR, keeping a single row per CDR3 protein. The table includes roughly 450,000 distinct CDR3 sequences, around a sixth detected once. What was sequenced was PBMCs or a T cell subset sorted from them (not recorded which). Receptors originate from an adult woman who had mild COVID-19 (a few samples of this study predate the infection). Cell type and time point are not known. Each CDR3 is given with its conserved first and last residue. The D gene is left open where the match is weak. Expanded clones get a size class; other rows say once, few or many, or leave the size out.

cdr3_nt cdr3_aa v_call clone_size j_call d_call
TGTGCCAGCAGCCAAGTAGCATCCACAGATACGCAGTATTTT CASSQVASTDTQYF TRBV4-2 NA TRBJ2-3 NA
TGTGCCACCAGATCAGAGCGGGAGGGCCGGAATGAGCAGTTCTTC CATRSEREGRNEQFF TRBV24-1 NA TRBJ2-1 TRBD2
TGTGCCAGCAGTGAGGCAGGATCCTACGAGCAGTACTTC CASSEAGSYEQYF TRBV27 NA TRBJ2-7 NA
TGTGCCAGCTCAAGGGATGGCTACACCTTC CASSRDGYTF TRBV18 few TRBJ1-2 NA
TGCAGCGCCCGAACACCGGGACAGGGAGTAGAAATGAACACTGAAGCTTTCTTT CSARTPGQGVEMNTEAFF TRBV29-1 NA TRBJ1-1 TRBD1
TGTGCCAGCAGCTTCAACACAGATACGCAGTATTTT CASSFNTDTQYF TRBV7-2 many TRBJ2-3 NA
TGCAGTGCTACCGGAACTAGCGGGGGGTTGGCAGATACGCAGTATTTT CSATGTSGGLADTQYF TRBV20-1 NA TRBJ2-3 TRBD2
TGTGCCAGCATCACCCGCACAGATACGCAGTATTTT CASITRTDTQYF TRBV7-2 NA TRBJ2-3 NA
TGTGCCAGCTCACCCGGGACAGGGGCGATAGGCACTGAAGCTTTCTTT CASSPGTGAIGTEAFF TRBV18 few TRBJ1-1 TRBD1
TGTGCCAGCAGCCCCTCCACAGGGGGCGGGGGATTGAACACTGAAGCTTTCTTT CASSPSTGGGGLNTEAFF TRBV7-9 NA TRBJ1-1 TRBD1
TGTGCCACCAGCAGAGGAGCTGGGGGGACTAGCGGGAGAGGTGAGCAGTTCTTC CATSRGAGGTSGRGEQFF TRBV15 few TRBJ2-1 TRBD2
TGTGCCAGCAGTTATGATTATACCGGGACTAGCGGCCTCACAGATACGCAGTATTTT CASSYDYTGTSGLTDTQYF TRBV6-2/TRBV6-3 NA TRBJ2-3 TRBD2
TGTGCCAGCAGTCGAAGAGGGAGTGGAAACACTGAAGCTTTCTTT CASSRRGSGNTEAFF TRBV12-3/TRBV12-4 few TRBJ1-1 NA
TGTGCCAGCAGCTTAGTTCAGCCTAGCACAGATACGCAGTATTTT CASSLVQPSTDTQYF TRBV7-9 NA TRBJ2-3 NA
TGTGCCAGCACTACAGGGTTTCAGCCCCAGCATTTT CASTTGFQPQHF TRBV12-3/TRBV12-4 few TRBJ1-5 NA
TGTGCCAGCAGTTTTAGCGGCCCTGGGACCCAGTACTTC CASSFSGPGTQYF TRBV28 NA TRBJ2-5 NA
TGCAGCGCTAACCCAGCGGGGGCCCCGTACCAAGAGACCCAGTACTTC CSANPAGAPYQETQYF TRBV20-1 few TRBJ2-5 TRBD2
TGTGCCAGCAGCTTGGGACAGGGGTTATATACGCAGTATTTT CASSLGQGLYTQYF TRBV5-8 many TRBJ2-3 TRBD1
TGCGCCAGCAGTCGTGGGGGATCCACTGAAGCTTTCTTT CASSRGGSTEAFF TRBV5-1 NA TRBJ1-1 NA
TGTGCCACCAGCGGAGGGGCTCAGCCCCAGCATTTT CATSGGAQPQHF TRBV24-1 NA TRBJ1-5 NA
TGTGCCAGCAGTGCGGGGTCCAACACTGAAGCTTTCTTT CASSAGSNTEAFF TRBV6-4 many TRBJ1-1 NA
TGTGCCAGCCGGGAGGGGACGGGGAACACTGAAGCTTTCTTT CASREGTGNTEAFF TRBV7-9 NA TRBJ1-1 NA
TGTGCCAGCAGCCCCAGGGTGACCACCGGGGAGCTGTTTTTT CASSPRVTTGELFF TRBV5-6 few TRBJ2-2 NA
TGCGCCAGCAGCCAAGGTTTATCGGGAGGGGGCACATACAATGAGCAGTTCTTC CASSQGLSGGGTYNEQFF TRBV4-3 few TRBJ2-1 NA
TGCGCCAGCAGCCTCGCACAGGGGTCAAACCCCTATGGCTACACCTTC CASSLAQGSNPYGYTF TRBV4-1 NA TRBJ1-2 TRBD1
TGCGCCAGCAGCTGGGCGGAGAGAGCGACAGATACGCAGTATTTT CASSWAERATDTQYF TRBV5-1 few TRBJ2-3 NA
TGTGCCAGCAGTTACTCAGGGCTGGGTGGGAAATACTACGAGCAGTACTTC CASSYSGLGGKYYEQYF TRBV6-5 NA TRBJ2-7 NA
TGTGCCAGCAGTTACGGACAGACCTACGAGCAGTACTTC CASSYGQTYEQYF TRBV6-2/TRBV6-3 NA TRBJ2-7 NA
TGTGCCAGCAGCCGAGATACGCAGTATTTT CASSRDTQYF TRBV7-9 NA TRBJ2-3 NA
TGTGCCAGCAGCCGCCTGACGACGGGGGGCACAGATACGCAGTATTTT CASSRLTTGGTDTQYF TRBV3-1 many TRBJ2-3 NA
TGCAGTGCCCCGGCTGGGCGAAACTATGGCTACACCTTC CSAPAGRNYGYTF TRBV20-1 few TRBJ1-2 NA
TGTGCCAGCAGCTTCCGCTCCTCGGGAGCGGTTGGAAACACCATATATTTT CASSFRSSGAVGNTIYF TRBV7-2 NA TRBJ1-3 NA
TGCGCCAGCAGCCAAGTTGCACCGGACAGGCTCAACTATGGCTACACCTTC CASSQVAPDRLNYGYTF TRBV4-1 NA TRBJ1-2 TRBD1
TGTGCCATCAGTGAAGGACTAGCCCTAACGGGAGAGCTGTTTTTT CAISEGLALTGELFF TRBV10-3 NA TRBJ2-2 TRBD2
TGTGCCAGCAGTTATCCTAGCGGGGGGCTCCATACGCAGTATTTT CASSYPSGGLHTQYF TRBV6-2/TRBV6-3 NA TRBJ2-3 TRBD2
TGTGCCAGCAGCCAAGATTTTAAGGCTAGCGGGGGCAATGAGCAGTTCTTC CASSQDFKASGGNEQFF TRBV4-2 NA TRBJ2-1 TRBD2
TGTGCCAGCAGCCACAGGAACACCGGGGAGCTGTTTTTT CASSHRNTGELFF TRBV6-5 few TRBJ2-2 NA
TGTGCCAGCAGCGAAGGACTATATCCCTCCCCTTCTGGGGCCAACGTCCTGACTTTC CASSEGLYPSPSGANVLTF TRBV3-1 few TRBJ2-6 NA
TGTGCCAGCAGTTCCCGGGAGGGAATATACAATGAGCAGTTCTTC CASSSREGIYNEQFF TRBV6-2/TRBV6-3 few TRBJ2-1 TRBD2